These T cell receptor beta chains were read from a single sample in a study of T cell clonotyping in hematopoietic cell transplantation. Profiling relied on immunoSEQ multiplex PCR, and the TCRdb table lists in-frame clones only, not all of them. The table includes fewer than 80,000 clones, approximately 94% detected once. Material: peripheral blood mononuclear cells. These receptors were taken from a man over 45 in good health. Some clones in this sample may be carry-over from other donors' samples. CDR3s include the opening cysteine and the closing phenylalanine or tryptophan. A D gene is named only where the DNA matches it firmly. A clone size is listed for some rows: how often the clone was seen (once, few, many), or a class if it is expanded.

cdr3_nt: TGCGCCAGCAGCTCGGGACAGGGGGTAGGGGAGCAGTACTTC; cdr3_aa: CASSSGQGVGEQYF; v_call: TRBV5-1; clone_size: -; d_call: TRBD1; j_call: TRBJ2-7; cdr3_length: 14
cdr3_nt: TGTGCCAGCAGCGTTGGACTAGCAAGAGCAGAGACCCAGTACTTC; cdr3_aa: CASSVGLARAETQYF; v_call: TRBV9; clone_size: -; d_call: TRBD2; j_call: TRBJ2-5; cdr3_length: 15
cdr3_nt: TGTGCCTGGAGTGTACAGAACGGGGAGCTGTTTTTT; cdr3_aa: CAWSVQNGELFF; v_call: TRBV30; clone_size: -; d_call: -; j_call: TRBJ2-2; cdr3_length: 12
cdr3_nt: TGTGCCAGCAGACCGGCTGCCAGAGATACGCAGTATTTT; cdr3_aa: CASRPAARDTQYF; v_call: TRBV2; clone_size: once; d_call: -; j_call: TRBJ2-3; cdr3_length: 13
cdr3_nt: TGTGCCAGCAGCTTAGATCACCTGGGACAACCTCAAGAGACCCAGTACTTC; cdr3_aa: CASSLDHLGQPQETQYF; v_call: TRBV11-2; clone_size: -; d_call: -; j_call: TRBJ2-5; cdr3_length: 17
cdr3_nt: TGTGCCAGCAGCGCCCCCGGGACTAGCGGGAGGCAGAGCTCCTACAATGAGCAGTTCTTC; cdr3_aa: CASSAPGTSGRQSSYNEQFF; v_call: TRBV5-4; clone_size: -; d_call: TRBD2; j_call: TRBJ2-1; cdr3_length: 20
cdr3_nt: TGTGCCAGCAGTTTTCGTGGACTTTTAAATGAGCAGTTCTTC; cdr3_aa: CASSFRGLLNEQFF; v_call: TRBV27; clone_size: -; d_call: -; j_call: TRBJ2-1; cdr3_length: 14
cdr3_nt: TGTGCCAGCAGCGAGGGTGCCGCCGGGACAGTCCCTTCACCCCTCCACTTT; cdr3_aa: CASSEGAAGTVPSPLHF; v_call: TRBV9; clone_size: -; d_call: TRBD1; j_call: TRBJ1-6; cdr3_length: 17
cdr3_nt: TGTGCCAGCGCGCCCGGGAACTCGAACACCGGGGAGCTGTTTTTT; cdr3_aa: CASAPGNSNTGELFF; v_call: TRBV10-3; clone_size: -; d_call: -; j_call: TRBJ2-2; cdr3_length: 15
cdr3_nt: TGTGCCAGCAGCTTTGGGCTTTCAGGGGCAGATACGCAGTATTTT; cdr3_aa: CASSFGLSGADTQYF; v_call: TRBV11-2; clone_size: -; d_call: -; j_call: TRBJ2-3; cdr3_length: 15
cdr3_nt: TGTGCCAGCAGCTCCGGACTAGCGGGAGGGAAGACCCAGTACTTC; cdr3_aa: CASSSGLAGGKTQYF; v_call: TRBV6-5; clone_size: -; d_call: TRBD2; j_call: TRBJ2-5; cdr3_length: 15
cdr3_nt: TGCGCCAGCAGCACGCGGGACGGCCTGAGGGATGAGCAGTTCTTC; cdr3_aa: CASSTRDGLRDEQFF; v_call: TRBV5-1; clone_size: -; d_call: -; j_call: TRBJ2-1; cdr3_length: 15
cdr3_nt: TGTGCCACCAGCAGAGAGGCACGACAGCAAAAACTGTTTTTT; cdr3_aa: CATSREARQQKLFF; v_call: TRBV15; clone_size: -; d_call: -; j_call: TRBJ1-4; cdr3_length: 14
cdr3_nt: TGTGCCAGTAACAGGGGTTCCGAGCAGTACTTC; cdr3_aa: CASNRGSEQYF; v_call: TRBV28; clone_size: -; d_call: TRBD1; j_call: TRBJ2-7; cdr3_length: 11
cdr3_nt: TGCAGCGTTGAATTGTGGCGTGGAGGGAGCGGTCAGTACTTC; cdr3_aa: CSVELWRGGSGQYF; v_call: TRBV29-1; clone_size: -; d_call: -; j_call: TRBJ2-4; cdr3_length: 14
cdr3_nt: TGTGCCAGCAGCCCCCGGGGTGGGAAGAACACTGAAGCTTTCTTT; cdr3_aa: CASSPRGGKNTEAFF; v_call: TRBV9; clone_size: -; d_call: -; j_call: TRBJ1-1; cdr3_length: 15
cdr3_nt: TGTGCCACAACAGGGCATTTTACCTACGAGCAGTACTTC; cdr3_aa: CATTGHFTYEQYF; v_call: TRBV25-1; clone_size: -; d_call: -; j_call: TRBJ2-7; cdr3_length: 13
cdr3_nt: TGTGCCAGCAGTGTTCGGCAGGTCGTTGGAAACACCATATATTTT; cdr3_aa: CASSVRQVVGNTIYF; v_call: TRBV2; clone_size: -; d_call: -; j_call: TRBJ1-3; cdr3_length: 15
cdr3_nt: TGCGCCAGCAGCCAAGATTGGGGGGACAGTTACGAGCAGTACTTC; cdr3_aa: CASSQDWGDSYEQYF; v_call: TRBV4-3; clone_size: -; d_call: -; j_call: TRBJ2-7; cdr3_length: 15
cdr3_nt: TGCGCCAGCAGGCCTCGGAAACTGTTTTTT; cdr3_aa: CASRPRKLFF; v_call: TRBV10-1; clone_size: -; d_call: -; j_call: TRBJ1-4; cdr3_length: 10
cdr3_nt: TGTGCCAGCAGTGAGCTCACCGGGACACCCAGTGAAGCTTTCTTT; cdr3_aa: CASSELTGTPSEAFF; v_call: TRBV25-1; clone_size: -; d_call: -; j_call: TRBJ1-1; cdr3_length: 15
cdr3_nt: TGCGCCAGCAGCCAAGATCGGGCTAGCGGGGAGAGGTTCTTC; cdr3_aa: CASSQDRASGERFF; v_call: TRBV4-3; clone_size: once; d_call: TRBD2; j_call: TRBJ2-1; cdr3_length: 14
cdr3_nt: TGTGCCATCACTACAGGGGGCTCAAATTCACCCCTCCACTTT; cdr3_aa: CAITTGGSNSPLHF; v_call: TRBV10-3; clone_size: once; d_call: TRBD1; j_call: TRBJ1-6; cdr3_length: 14
cdr3_nt: TGTGCCAGCAGTTACTCGTACCGGGAGCTCTACGAGCAGTACTTC; cdr3_aa: CASSYSYRELYEQYF; v_call: TRBV6-5; clone_size: -; d_call: -; j_call: TRBJ2-7; cdr3_length: 15
cdr3_nt: TGTGCCAGCAGCTTAGGGGACAGGGCGGCCGCCTCTGGGGCCAACGTCCTGACTTTC; cdr3_aa: CASSLGDRAAASGANVLTF; v_call: TRBV11-2; clone_size: once; d_call: TRBD1; j_call: TRBJ2-6; cdr3_length: 19
cdr3_nt: TGTGCCTGGAGTGGTGGGGCCAACGTCCTGACTTTC; cdr3_aa: CAWSGGANVLTF; v_call: TRBV30; clone_size: -; d_call: -; j_call: TRBJ2-6; cdr3_length: 12
cdr3_nt: TGTGCCCTGACAGGCGACACCGGGGAGCTGTTTTTT; cdr3_aa: CALTGDTGELFF; v_call: TRBV10-3; clone_size: -; d_call: -; j_call: TRBJ2-2; cdr3_length: 12
cdr3_nt: TGCAGCGTCGAGGGGGGGGTAGCCGCGAACACCGGGGAGCTGTTTTTT; cdr3_aa: CSVEGGVAANTGELFF; v_call: TRBV29-1; clone_size: -; d_call: -; j_call: TRBJ2-2; cdr3_length: 16
cdr3_nt: TGTGCCAGCAGCGTAGCGGGACAACCGAACACTGAAGCTTTCTTT; cdr3_aa: CASSVAGQPNTEAFF; v_call: TRBV9; clone_size: once; d_call: -; j_call: TRBJ1-1; cdr3_length: 15
cdr3_nt: TGTGCCAGCAGCAAACCTCCCCTCGGACAGGGGGACTATGGCTACACCTTC; cdr3_aa: CASSKPPLGQGDYGYTF; v_call: TRBV11-2; clone_size: -; d_call: TRBD1; j_call: TRBJ1-2; cdr3_length: 17
cdr3_nt: TGTGCCAGCAGTTACACGAGGGGCACTGAAGCTTTCTTT; cdr3_aa: CASSYTRGTEAFF; v_call: TRBV6-5; clone_size: -; d_call: -; j_call: TRBJ1-1; cdr3_length: 13
cdr3_nt: TGTGCCAGCACTAAGGGCGGCAGCAATCAGCCCCAGCATTTT; cdr3_aa: CASTKGGSNQPQHF; v_call: TRBV28; clone_size: -; d_call: -; j_call: TRBJ1-5; cdr3_length: 14
cdr3_nt: TGCGCCAGCAGTGTGATTATTGTCGCGAACACCGGGGAGCTGTTTTTT; cdr3_aa: CASSVIIVANTGELFF; v_call: TRBV10-2; clone_size: -; d_call: -; j_call: TRBJ2-2; cdr3_length: 16
cdr3_nt: TGTGCCAGCAGTAGGGACAGTCTTTCCTACGAGCAGTACTTC; cdr3_aa: CASSRDSLSYEQYF; v_call: TRBV7-9; clone_size: -; d_call: TRBD1; j_call: TRBJ2-7; cdr3_length: 14
cdr3_nt: TGTGCCAGCAGTTACGAGGGGCCCAATGAGCAGTTCTTC; cdr3_aa: CASSYEGPNEQFF; v_call: TRBV6-5; clone_size: -; d_call: -; j_call: TRBJ2-1; cdr3_length: 13
cdr3_nt: TGTGCCTGGAGTGACCCACAGGGTATGGACACCTTC; cdr3_aa: CAWSDPQGMDTF; v_call: TRBV30; clone_size: -; d_call: -; j_call: TRBJ1-2; cdr3_length: 12
cdr3_nt: TGTGCCAGCTCACCACCGAATCAGGGGGAACGTGGCTACACCTTC; cdr3_aa: CASSPPNQGERGYTF; v_call: TRBV18; clone_size: -; d_call: TRBD1; j_call: TRBJ1-2; cdr3_length: 15
cdr3_nt: TGTGCCAGTAACCGAGCGGGCCTCTACTCTTACGAGCAGTACTTC; cdr3_aa: CASNRAGLYSYEQYF; v_call: TRBV28; clone_size: once; d_call: -; j_call: TRBJ2-7; cdr3_length: 15
cdr3_nt: TGTGCCAGCAGCCCCTCGGGAGGATGGGATGGAGAGACCCAGTACTTC; cdr3_aa: CASSPSGGWDGETQYF; v_call: TRBV5-6; clone_size: -; d_call: TRBD2; j_call: TRBJ2-5; cdr3_length: 16
cdr3_nt: TGTGCCAGCAGCTTCGGGGGCCGGACAGGTTTAGGAGGGAGCTACAATGAGCAGTTCTTC; cdr3_aa: CASSFGGRTGLGGSYNEQFF; v_call: TRBV7-8; clone_size: -; d_call: -; j_call: TRBJ2-1; cdr3_length: 20
cdr3_nt: TGCGCCAGCAGCAAGGGGCCTAATCAGCCCCAGCATTTT; cdr3_aa: CASSKGPNQPQHF; v_call: TRBV5-1; clone_size: -; d_call: -; j_call: TRBJ1-5; cdr3_length: 13
cdr3_nt: TGCGCCAGCAGCCTGTCGGACAGGGAGGCCCAGTACTTC; cdr3_aa: CASSLSDREAQYF; v_call: TRBV5-1; clone_size: -; d_call: TRBD1; j_call: TRBJ2-5; cdr3_length: 13
cdr3_nt: TGTGCCAGCAGCCAAGATCGTACTAATGAAAAACTGTTTTTT; cdr3_aa: CASSQDRTNEKLFF; v_call: TRBV4-2; clone_size: -; d_call: -; j_call: TRBJ1-4; cdr3_length: 14
cdr3_nt: TGTGCCAGCAGTCCGAGGAAAAACAGTTTCACTGAAGCTTTCTTT; cdr3_aa: CASSPRKNSFTEAFF; v_call: TRBV6-5; clone_size: -; d_call: -; j_call: TRBJ1-1; cdr3_length: 15
cdr3_nt: TGTGCCAGCACCCAATTGGGGTACGAGCAGTACTTC; cdr3_aa: CASTQLGYEQYF; v_call: TRBV5-6; clone_size: -; d_call: -; j_call: TRBJ2-7; cdr3_length: 12
cdr3_nt: TGTGCCAGCAGTTTCTTGAATGAAAAACTGTTTTTT; cdr3_aa: CASSFLNEKLFF; v_call: TRBV27; clone_size: -; d_call: -; j_call: TRBJ1-4; cdr3_length: 12